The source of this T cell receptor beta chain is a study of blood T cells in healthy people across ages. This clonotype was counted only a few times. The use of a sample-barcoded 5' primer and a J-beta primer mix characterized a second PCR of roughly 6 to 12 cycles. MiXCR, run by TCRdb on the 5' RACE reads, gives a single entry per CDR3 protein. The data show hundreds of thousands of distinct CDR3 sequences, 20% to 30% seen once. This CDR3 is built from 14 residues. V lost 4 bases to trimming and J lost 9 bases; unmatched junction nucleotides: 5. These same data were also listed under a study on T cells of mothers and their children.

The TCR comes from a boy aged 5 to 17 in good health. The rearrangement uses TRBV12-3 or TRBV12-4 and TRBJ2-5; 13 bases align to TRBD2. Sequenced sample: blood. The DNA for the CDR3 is TGTGCCAGCAGTTCACCGACTAGCGGGGGGTCCCAGTACTTC. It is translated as CASSSPTSGGSQYF.